Listed here are 27 T cell receptor beta chains from one sample, sequenced in a study of shared clonotypes between healthy human individuals. This table comes from immunoSEQ multiplex PCR, and its TCRdb copy is limited to in-frame clones, with some not included. The top ten hold roughly 1.7% of the sample, which has millions of clones, 93% seen once. CD45RO-negative CD8 cells positively selected for CCR7 made up the naive population, which excluded terminally differentiated effector memory CD45RA+ cells. Sequencing was done on a sample of naive CD8+ T cells from PBMCs. The receptors here all came from a man in his late teens or twenties in good health. Some clones in this sample may be carry-over from other donors' samples.

This rearrangement joins TRBV15 to TRBJ2-5; D gene unclear. V lost 0 bases to trimming and J lost 3 bases, with 5 bases between them. Germline V gene sequence: CDR1 LNHNV, CDR2 YYDKDF (reference sequence). The CDR3 covers 13 residues. DNA for the CDR3: TGTGCCACCAGCAGAGATGGGGAAGAGACCCAGTACTTC. Protein: CATSRDGEETQYF.

V is TRBV4-1 and J is TRBJ2-1; D perhaps matches TRBD2 (7 bases). The CDR3 has 14 residues. Germline V gene sequence: CDR1 MGHRA, CDR2 YSYEKL. Trimming cost V 5 bases and J 7 bases, with 15 bases left between them. CDR3 DNA: TGCGCCAGCAGCAGGGGAGGGGGACTAAATGAGCAGTTCTTC. This sequence encodes CASSRGGGLNEQFF.

This clone was detected only once. This chain links TRBV6-6 with TRBJ1-6; D is unclear. V was clipped by 6 bases and J by 12 bases, with 18 bases between them. From germline, CDR1 is MNHNY and CDR2 SVGAGI (reference sequence). The CDR3 has 14 residues. Written as DNA, the CDR3 is TGTGCCAGCAGGTCTCGGACCGGGCGTTTACCCCTCCACTTT. It is translated as CASRSRTGRLPLHF.

Note on this clone: The same CDR3 arises from other DNA sequences in this sample as well. CDR3 protein: CAWSVGQSYEQYF. Written as DNA, the CDR3 is TGTGCCTGGAGTGTCGGACAGAGCTACGAGCAGTACTTC. This chain connects TRBV30 to TRBJ2-7, with a weak D call TRBD1 (6 bases). V was shortened by 0 bases and J by 3 bases, with 9 bases between the two germline ends. This CDR3 is built from 13 residues. From germline, CDR1 is GTSNPN and CDR2 SVGIG (reference sequence).

This rearrangement joins TRBV27 to TRBJ2-3; D possibly uses TRBD1 or TRBD2 (5 bases each). Germline V lookup: CDR1 MNHEY, CDR2 SMNVEV (reference sequence). V lost 3 bases, J lost 4 bases, and 11 bases lay in between. The CDR3 consists of 14 residues. The CDR3 DNA follows: TGTGCCAGCAGTTTGGGACGGGCGCCAGATACGCAGTATTTT. This codes for CASSLGRAPDTQYF.

This sequence joins TRBV27 and TRBJ1-2, with 7 nucleotides matching TRBD1. This CDR3 comprises 16 residues. The V and J ends lost 7 bases and 3 bases, in that order; junction bases with no gene match: 14. Per germline, CDR1 MNHEY and CDR2 SMNVEV (reference sequence). The CDR3 DNA sequence: TGTGCCAGCACGAACACCCCGGGCAGGGGGTACTATGGCTACACCTTC. The encoded protein is CASTNTPGRGYYGYTF.

This chain links TRBV9 with TRBJ2-1; 12 bases are shared with TRBD2. CDR3 length equals 17 residues. Germline V gene sequence: CDR1 SGDLS, CDR2 YYNGEE. V lost 4 bases and J lost 3; bases outside the gene matches: 8. The CDR3 is CASSSNPSGRVYNEQFF. CDR3 DNA: TGTGCCAGCAGCAGTAATCCTAGCGGGAGGGTCTACAATGAGCAGTTCTTC.

The rearrangement joins TRBV7-8 to TRBJ1-1; no reliable D call. V lost 1 base and J 1 base, leaving 10 bases between the germline ends. Germline loops: CDR1 SGHVS, CDR2 FQNEAQ. This CDR3 has 15 residues. The CDR3 sequence is CASSLVAAPNTEAFF. The DNA for the CDR3 is TGTGCCAGCAGCTTAGTGGCAGCTCCGAACACTGAAGCTTTCTTT.

This chain uses TRBV15 with TRBJ2-7; D gene unclear. This CDR3 region has 14 residues. Germline CDR1 reads LNHNV; CDR2 reads YYDKDF (reference sequence). V was shortened by 1 base and J by 7 bases, with 14 bases between the two germline ends. The CDR3 nucleotides read TGTGCCACCAGCAGAGGGAACCTTCTTGGGGAGCAGTACTTC. This codes for CATSRGNLLGEQYF.

This clone has a single count. V is TRBV11-2 and J is TRBJ2-7, with 8 nucleotides matching TRBD1. The CDR3 extends over 16 amino acids. Germline CDR1 SGHAT, CDR2 FQNNGV. Trimming took 5 bases from V and 5 from J; bases not matched to a gene: 14. CDR3 residues: CASSPHPDRVVHEQYF. The CDR3 DNA is TGTGCCAGCAGCCCACACCCGGACAGGGTGGTCCACGAGCAGTACTTC. Full variable domain (missing parts from reference TRBV11-2 and TRBJ2-7): EAGVAQSPRYKIIEKRQSVAFWCNPISGHATLYWYQQILGQGPKLLIQFQNNGVVDDSQLPKDRFSAERLKGVDSTLKIQPAKLEDSAVYLCASSPHPDRVVHEQYFGPGTRLTVT.

The rearrangement joins TRBV2 to TRBJ1-1; D ambiguous. This CDR3 contains 16 residues. Trimming stripped 4 bases from V and 0 bases from J, with 15 bases between. Germline values: CDR1 SNHLY, CDR2 FYNNEI. This CDR3 is CASSVSSAELNTEAFF. As DNA, the CDR3 is TGTGCCAGCAGTGTCTCATCGGCAGAATTGAACACTGAAGCTTTCTTT.

On this clone: Other nucleotide sequences in the sample specify the same CDR3. V usage is TRBV29-1 and J usage is TRBJ2-5; D unclear. The CDR3 extends over 10 amino acids. Trimming stripped 6 bases from V and 3 bases from J, with 5 bases between. Germline assignment: CDR1 SQVTM and CDR2 ANQGSEA. The CDR3 reads CSVVEETQYF. As DNA, the CDR3 is TGCAGCGTCGTTGAAGAGACCCAGTACTTC.

The rearrangement links TRBV19 to TRBJ1-2; 8 bases match TRBD1. This CDR3 has 16 residues. V trimming: 4 bases; J trimming: 4 bases; junction bases outside the gene matches: 11. Germline CDR1 and CDR2: LNHDA and SQIVND (reference sequence). The chain's CDR3 is CASSTGTGATSYGYTF. The CDR3 DNA reads as TGTGCCAGTAGTACCGGGACAGGCGCTACTAGCTATGGCTACACCTTC. Full variable domain (remainder filled in from reference TRBV19 and TRBJ1-2): DGGITQSPKYLFRKEGQNVTLSCEQNLNHDAMYWYRQDPGQGLRLIYYSQIVNDFQKGDIAEGYSVSREKKESFPLTVTSAQKNPTAFYLCASSTGTGATSYGYTFGSGTRLTVV.

The chain uses TRBV11-2 and TRBJ1-4, with 10 bases aligning to TRBD1. The CDR3 is 17 amino acids. Trimming took 4 bases from V and 0 from J; bases not matched to a gene: 5. The V gene's germline CDR1 is SGHAT and CDR2 FQNNGV. The CDR3 loop reads CASSWGQGTATNEKLFF. The CDR3 DNA reads TGTGCCAGCAGCTGGGGACAGGGGACCGCAACTAATGAAAAACTGTTTTTT.

This clone was seen a single time. V gene TRBV7-2 combines with J gene TRBJ1-1; no firm D call. This CDR3 has 15 amino acids. CDR1 SGHTA and CDR2 FQGNSA come from the germline V gene. With 5 bases removed from V and 5 bases from J, the gap between germline ends came to 18 bases. CDR3 sequence reads: CASSPKPPRGTEAFF. The CDR3 DNA follows: TGTGCCAGCAGCCCTAAGCCCCCACGGGGAACTGAAGCTTTCTTT. Together with reference TRBV7-2 and TRBJ1-1, the CDR3 gives the full variable domain: GAGVSQSPSNKVTEKGKDVELRCDPISGHTALYWYRQSLGQGLEFLIYFQGNSAPDKSGLPSDRFSAERTGGSVSTLTIQRTQQEDSAVYLCASSPKPPRGTEAFFGQGTRLTVV.

CDR3 in DNA: TGTGCCAGCAGCTTATCCCCTAGCTCCTACAATGAGCAGTTCTTC. It encodes CASSLSPSSYNEQFF. The J gene is TRBJ2-1, the V gene TRBV7-9; D unresolved. Trimming removed 2 bases from V and 0 bases from J, with 8 bases in between. CDR3 length: 15 amino acids. Germline lookup yields CDR1 SEHNR and CDR2 FQNEAQ (reference sequence).

The chain joins TRBV7-9 to TRBJ2-5, with 10 bases matching TRBD1. CDR3 length: 15 residues. Trimming removed 5 bases from V and 5 bases from J; junction bases left unmatched: 8. Germline V gene lookup returns CDR1 SEHNR and CDR2 FQNEAQ (reference sequence). CDR3 loop: CASSPRDRGFETQYF. The CDR3 coding sequence is TGTGCCAGCAGCCCTCGGGACAGGGGCTTCGAGACCCAGTACTTC.

The CDR3 DNA reads TGTGCCAGCAGTGTGCAGGGTAACACAGATACGCAGTATTTT. This encodes CASSVQGNTDTQYF. This chain connects TRBV2 to TRBJ2-3; maybe TRBD1 (5 bases). Trimming removed 4 bases from V and 2 bases from J, with 10 bases in between. CDR3 length: 14 residues. From germline, CDR1 is SNHLY and CDR2 FYNNEI.

The V and J genes are TRBV27 and TRBJ2-1; unclear D gene. The CDR3 is 12 residues long. CDR1 is MNHEY, CDR2 SMNVEV, per germline (reference sequence). Deletions cut 6 bases from V and 2 bases from J, with 5 bases between. The CDR3 region is CASRPAYNEQFF. The CDR3 nucleotides read TGTGCCAGCAGACCGGCCTACAATGAGCAGTTCTTC.

Details on this clone: This sample includes further DNA sequences coding for the same CDR3. The chain uses TRBV27 and TRBJ1-5; weak D call: TRBD1 (6 bases). Trimming removed 2 bases at V and 5 bases at J, with 10 bases between. The CDR3 length is 14 residues. From germline, CDR1 is MNHEY and CDR2 SMNVEV (reference sequence). The chain's CDR3 is CASSLVGGYQPQHF. For the CDR3, the DNA is TGTGCCAGCAGTTTAGTGGGGGGCTATCAGCCCCAGCATTTT.

Remarks on this clone: The sample has other DNA sequences that encode this CDR3 too. The chain employs TRBV9 and TRBJ2-7; D unresolved. Looked up from germline, CDR1 is SGDLS and CDR2 is YYNGEE. With 7 bases removed from V and 3 bases from J, the gap between germline ends came to 5 bases. This CDR3 comprises 10 residues. The CDR3 DNA follows: TGTGCCAGCGGTGACTACGAGCAGTACTTC. Its translation: CASGDYEQYF.

This clone was seen just once. The genes are TRBV6-5 and TRBJ2-3; no firm D call. The CDR3 covers 15 residues. Germline CDR1 MNHEY, CDR2 SVGAGI. Trimming removed 0 bases at V and 2 bases at J, with 9 bases between. The CDR3 DNA follows: TGTGCCAGCAGTTACTCGATACCTAACACAGATACGCAGTATTTT. Translated, it gives CASSYSIPNTDTQYF.

The chain couples TRBV13 to TRBJ2-7; tentatively, D is TRBD1 or TRBD2 (6 bases each). CDR3 size: 15 residues. The germline V gene has CDR1 PRHDT and CDR2 FYEKMQ (reference sequence). V lost 2 bases, J lost 5 bases, and 16 bases lay in between. The CDR3 DNA sequence: TGTGCCAGCAGCTTAACCCGGGGGCTCGGGAACGAGCAGTACTTC. This encodes CASSLTRGLGNEQYF.

The rearrangement uses TRBV2 and TRBJ2-4; D possibly corresponds to TRBD2 (6 bases). Germline-derived CDR1 and CDR2 are SNHLY and FYNNEI. This CDR3 comprises 16 residues. V lost 8 bases to trimming and J lost 0 bases, with 17 bases between them. The CDR3 sequence: CASHGGTDLAKNIQYF. The CDR3 DNA sequence: TGTGCCAGCCATGGGGGGACCGACCTAGCCAAAAACATTCAGTACTTC. Full variable domain (missing parts from reference TRBV2 and TRBJ2-4): EPEVTQTPSHQVTQMGQEVILRCVPISNHLYFYWYRQILGQKVEFLVSFYNNEISEKSEIFDDQFSVERPDGSNFTLKIRSTKLEDSAMYFCASHGGTDLAKNIQYFGAGTRLSVL.

V is TRBV7-9 and J is TRBJ1-2, with 11 bases aligning to TRBD1. The CDR3 length is 17 residues. After removal of 1 base from V and 8 bases from J, the junction contained 12 bases not matched to a gene. Per the germline V gene, CDR1 is SEHNR and CDR2 is FQNEAQ (reference sequence). CDR3 loop: CASSLDRQGTGGGGYTF. CDR3 nucleotide sequence: TGTGCCAGCAGCTTAGACCGACAAGGGACAGGGGGTGGCGGCTACACCTTC.

The sample holds one count of this clone. This chain joins TRBV7-9 and TRBJ2-1, with 9 nucleotides matching TRBD2. Germline loops: CDR1 SEHNR, CDR2 FQNEAQ (reference sequence). V was clipped by 8 bases and J by 6 bases; unmatched bases: 11. The CDR3 is 15 residues long. The CDR3 spells CASGLLAGYGNEQFF. The DNA for the CDR3 is TGTGCCAGCGGGCTCCTAGCGGGATATGGCAATGAGCAGTTCTTC.

As concerns this clone: Other DNA sequences in the same sample also yield this CDR3. This chain uses TRBV6-6 with TRBJ2-2; D remains unclear. V was pared by 4 bases and J by 1 base, with 1 base between. Germline loops: CDR1 MNHNY, CDR2 SVGAGI (reference sequence). This CDR3 spans 12 amino acids. Written as DNA, the CDR3 is TGTGCCAGCAGTTGGAACACCGGGGAGCTGTTTTTT. Its translation: CASSWNTGELFF.